Below, 8 T cell receptor beta chains from the same sample are listed, as sequenced in a study of cytomegalovirus exposure and HLA in healthy donors. Researchers ran the PCR with 60 Vbeta and 13 Jbeta primers. Repertoires were generated with immunoSEQ multiplex PCR, while TCRdb's copy carries only in-frame clones and drops some. Among about 110,000 clones listed, around 75% were seen once. The sequenced sample was PBMCs. All receptors come from a woman in her twenties or thirties in good health and CMV-seronegative.

This clone was observed a few times. The chain recombines TRBV28 with TRBJ2-1; tentative D call: TRBD1 (6 bases). CDR3 size: 14 residues. Germline V gene data show CDR1 as MDHEN and CDR2 as SYDVKM. Trimming pared 6 bases from V and 10 bases from J, leaving 19 bases between. As DNA, the CDR3 is TGTGCCAGCAGGGGTTTAGGGGGACCCGCGGAGCAGTTCTTC. Amino acids: CASRGLGGPAEQFF.

The genes are TRBV7-2 and TRBJ1-2, with no clear D. Trimming cost V 5 bases and J 0 bases, with 7 bases left between them. Germline CDR1 and CDR2: SGHTA and FQGNSA. CDR3 length: 13 amino acids. Here the CDR3 reads CASSGLSNYGYTF. In DNA form, the CDR3 reads TGTGCCAGCAGCGGCTTATCTAACTATGGCTACACCTTC.

J is TRBJ2-1 and V is TRBV6-5; 8 bases line up with TRBD2. The CDR3 length is 15 residues. Unmatched junction bases numbered 5, after V lost 6 bases and J lost 1 base. Germline V CDR1 and CDR2: MNHEY, SVGAGI. The chain's CDR3 is CASRRGLGSYNEQFF. CDR3 bases: TGTGCCAGCAGAAGGGGACTAGGGTCCTACAATGAGCAGTTCTTC.

The V and J genes are TRBV30 and TRBJ2-5; TRBD1 matches 8 bases. The J segment lost 4 bases and the V segment lost 3 bases, leaving 13 bases of the junction unmatched. The length of the CDR3 is 16 residues. Germline V gene data show CDR1 as GTSNPN and CDR2 as SVGIG (reference sequence). CDR3 amino acids: CAWRAQGALRVETQYF. CDR3 nucleotides: TGTGCCTGGAGGGCCCAGGGGGCCCTGAGGGTAGAGACCCAGTACTTC.

The chain uses TRBV5-4 and TRBJ1-4; TRBD1 matches at 8 bases. There are 15 residues in the CDR3. V shed 1 base and J 4 bases; nucleotides not matched to a gene: 3. CDR1 and CDR2 (germline): SGHNT, YYREEE (reference sequence). The CDR3 spells CASSLTGGNNEKLFF. For the CDR3, the DNA is TGTGCCAGCAGCTTGACAGGGGGGAATAATGAAAAACTGTTTTTT.

The chain combines TRBV7-3 with TRBJ2-2; TRBD2 might be the D (6 bases). This CDR3 spans 14 amino acids. Germline CDR1 SGHTA, CDR2 FQGTGA. Deletions cut 4 bases from V and 2 bases from J, with 8 bases between. In DNA, the CDR3 is TGTGCCAGCAGCTCCGGGACTAACACCGGGGAGCTGTTTTTT. This encodes CASSSGTNTGELFF.

This chain links TRBV27 with TRBJ1-6, with 8 bases identical to TRBD1. The germline V gene encodes CDR1 MNHEY and CDR2 SMNVEV (reference sequence). After removal of 8 bases from V and 10 bases from J, the junction contained 10 bases not matched to a gene. The CDR3 consists of 14 residues. In DNA form, the CDR3 reads TGTGCCAGCCTAGAGAGGACAGGGATCTCACCCCTCCACTTT. Protein: CASLERTGISPLHF.

This clone was detected only once. The chain joins TRBV27 to TRBJ1-2, with D possibly matching TRBD1 (6 bases). The CDR3 extends over 15 amino acids. V was shortened by 6 bases and J by 4 bases, with 18 bases between the two germline ends. Germline CDR1 is MNHEY and CDR2 is SMNVEV (reference sequence). The CDR3 is CASRTRGPGSYGYTF. The CDR3 coding sequence is TGTGCCAGCAGGACCAGGGGACCGGGGAGCTATGGCTACACCTTC.